The 8 T cell receptor beta chains given below trace back to one sample, sequenced in a study of T cell responses to AZD1222 COVID-19 vaccine. TCRdb keeps only in-frame clones here, not all; method: immunoSEQ multiplex PCR. The sample records 190,000 or so clones, roughly 92% being singletons. The sample here was peripheral blood, taken 28 days after the second AZD1222 dose. Receptors were obtained from an adult who received the AZD1222 COVID-19 vaccine.

The V gene is TRBV14, the J gene TRBJ1-3, with D uncertain. Germline V lookup: CDR1 SGHDN, CDR2 FVKESK. V shed 1 base and J shed 5 bases, with 0 bases lying between them. The CDR3 runs 11 residues. The CDR3 DNA sequence: TGTGCCAGCAGCCAAGGAAACACCATATATTTT. Translated, it gives CASSQGNTIYF.

The V call is TRBV6-5, the J call TRBJ2-3, with 7 bases aligning to TRBD1. Looked up from germline, CDR1 is MNHEY and CDR2 is SVGAGI. This CDR3 region has 15 residues. J gave up 5 bases and V 2 bases, and 7 bases lay outside the gene matches. CDR3 nucleotide sequence: TGTGCCAGCAGTTACGAGACAGGGTTAGGAGATACGCAGTATTTT. Translating it yields CASSYETGLGDTQYF.

V usage is TRBV5-1 and J usage is TRBJ1-5; 10 bases agree with TRBD1. V lost 1 base and J lost 0; bases outside the gene matches: 16. The CDR3 has 21 residues. Germline V CDR1 and CDR2: SGHRS, YFSETQ. Written as DNA, the CDR3 is TGCGCCAGCAGCTTGTGGGGCCCGGGACAGGGGCCTCGGGGTAGCAATCAGCCCCAGCATTTT. Translation: CASSLWGPGQGPRGSNQPQHF.

This rearrangement joins TRBV7-9 to TRBJ1-5; D not resolved. CDR3 length: 14 residues. Germline values: CDR1 SEHNR, CDR2 FQNEAQ (reference sequence). V was pared by 6 bases and J by 2 bases, with 11 bases between. The chain's CDR3 is CASSSNFGNQPQHF. The DNA for the CDR3 is TGTGCCAGCAGTTCGAATTTTGGCAATCAGCCCCAGCATTTT.

This CDR3 is CASSLDRVNQPQHF. In DNA form, the CDR3 reads TGTGCCAGCAGTTTAGACAGGGTGAACCAGCCCCAGCATTTT. The V gene is TRBV28, the J gene TRBJ1-5; TRBD1 matches 7 bases. Germline V gene lookup returns CDR1 MDHEN and CDR2 SYDVKM. V lost 2 bases and J lost 7; bases outside the gene matches: 5. This CDR3 spans 14 amino acids.

This clone is a singleton in its sample. The chain has TRBV5-5 and TRBJ2-1, with D possibly matching TRBD2 (5 bases). The CDR3 spans 12 residues. Trimming removed 3 bases from V and 12 bases from J, with 13 bases in between. Germline assignment: CDR1 SGHKS and CDR2 YYEKEE (reference sequence). The CDR3 bases are TGTGCCAGCAGCTCGTTTGAGGGTGTGCAGTTCTTC. It is translated as CASSSFEGVQFF. Full variable domain (remainder filled in from reference TRBV5-5 and TRBJ2-1): DAGVTQSPTHLIKTRGQQVTLRCSPISGHKSVSWYQQVLGQGPQFIFQYYEKEERGRGNFPDRFSARQFPNYSSELNVNALLLGDSALYLCASSSFEGVQFFGPGTRLTVL.

This chain links TRBV6-5 with TRBJ2-3; D uncertain. Germline V CDR1 and CDR2: MNHEY, SVGAGI. Between the trimmed V and J ends, which lost 2 bases and 0 bases, there was a span of 6 bases. CDR3 size: 14 residues. CDR3 residues: CASSYGRSTDTQYF. CDR3 coding DNA: TGTGCCAGCAGTTACGGACGTAGCACAGATACGCAGTATTTT.

The rearrangement links TRBV12-3 or TRBV12-4 to TRBJ1-1; no reliable D call. V was cut by 3 bases and J by 2 bases, with 7 bases left in between. This CDR3 contains 13 residues. CDR3 loop: CASSFARNTEAFF. Written as DNA, the CDR3 is TGTGCCAGCAGTTTCGCTAGAAACACTGAAGCTTTCTTT.